These 6 T cell receptor beta chains came from one sample sequenced in a study of T cells in localized non-small cell lung cancer. TCRdb's table, derived via immunoSEQ multiplex PCR, lists solely in-frame clones and lacks some. The sample yields 37,000 or so clones, over 75% seen once. This specimen was peripheral blood, taken before any cancer treatment. The receptors originated from a woman aged 40-70 years with stage I lung adenocarcinoma.

The chain has TRBV6-1 and TRBJ2-2, with TRBD1 as a possible D gene (5 bases). Germline values: CDR1 MNHNS, CDR2 SASEGT. The CDR3 sequence is 17 residues long. V dropped 3 bases and J dropped 1 base, with 15 bases sitting between them. The CDR3 DNA is TGTGCCAGCAGTGAGGACACTTGGCTCCTGAACACCGGGGAGCTGTTTTTT. Protein product: CASSEDTWLLNTGELFF.

This chain uses TRBV10-2 with TRBJ2-1; TRBD2 matches 9 bases. V trimming: 2 bases; J trimming: 5 bases; junction bases outside the gene matches: 4. This CDR3 comprises 15 residues. CDR1 WSHSY and CDR2 SAAADI come from the germline V gene. The CDR3 sequence: CASSERASGNNEQFF. The DNA of the CDR3 is TGCGCCAGCAGTGAGAGGGCTAGCGGGAACAATGAGCAGTTCTTC.

The genes are TRBV5-8 and TRBJ2-7; 11 bases match TRBD2. The CDR3 has 14 amino acids. Germline loops: CDR1 SGHTS, CDR2 YDEGEE. With 4 bases clipped from V and 2 bases from J, the junction kept 2 bases outside the gene matches. In DNA form, the CDR3 reads TGTGCCAGCAGCCGACTAGCGGGGCCCTACGAGCAGTACTTC. Its translation: CASSRLAGPYEQYF. Complete variable domain (other parts from reference TRBV5-8 and TRBJ2-7): EAGVTQSPTHLIKTRGQQATLRCSPISGHTSVYWYQQALGLGLQFLLWYDEGEERNRGNFPPRFSGRQFPNYSSELNVNALELEDSALYLCASSRLAGPYEQYFGPGTRLTVT.

The V call is TRBV5-6, the J call TRBJ1-1; D ambiguous. The V end was cut by 1 base, the J end by 5 bases, with 12 bases between. Germline CDR1 and CDR2: SGHDT and YYEEEE. This CDR3 is built from 14 residues. The CDR3: CASSLIAVGTEAFF. DNA for the CDR3: TGTGCCAGCAGCTTGATTGCAGTAGGTACTGAAGCTTTCTTT.

The V and J genes are TRBV5-6 and TRBJ2-5, with 9 bases fitting TRBD2. The V and J ends lost 0 bases and 4 bases, in that order; junction bases with no gene match: 4. The germline V gene has CDR1 SGHDT and CDR2 YYEEEE. The CDR3 runs to 15 residues. The DNA for the CDR3 is TGTGCCAGCAGCTTGGAACTAGCGGGCGGAGAGACCCAGTACTTC. It yields the protein CASSLELAGGETQYF.

The gene calls are TRBV27 and TRBJ1-4; D is uncertain. The CDR3 has 17 residues. V gave up 5 bases and J gave up 0 bases, with 16 bases separating them. From germline, CDR1 is MNHEY and CDR2 SMNVEV (reference sequence). This CDR3 reads CASSTWTDVATNEKLFF. CDR3 nucleotide sequence: TGTGCCAGCAGTACCTGGACCGACGTTGCAACTAATGAAAAACTGTTTTTT.